The T cell receptor (beta chain) under discussion was sequenced for a study of cytomegalovirus exposure and HLA in healthy donors. Study findings and constraints: In a later analysis, specific HLA alleles were associated with approximately 16,000 TCR beta sequences at a 0.05 false discovery rate. In a later analysis, CMV-associated beta chains were mostly HLA-associated, it appeared.

In the PCR, 60 Vbeta and 13 Jbeta primers were used. Method: immunoSEQ multiplex PCR; TCRdb's copy keeps in-frame clones and lacks some. The sample consists of under 150,000 clones, 73% of them appearing once. There are 18 residues in the CDR3. V shed 0 bases and J 5 bases; nucleotides not matched to a gene: 6. Germline-derived CDR1 and CDR2 are SGHNT and YYREEE (reference sequence). About this clone itself: Its antigen is undetermined.

What was sequenced was PBMCs. The sequence derives from a woman between 40 and 50 years old in good health and CMV-seronegative. V usage is TRBV5-4 and J usage is TRBJ2-3, with TRBD2 matching 16 bases. The DNA of the CDR3 is TGTGCCAGCAGCTTGGGGGGACTAGCGGGGGGGCAGGGAGATACGCAGTATTTT. This translates into CASSLGGLAGGQGDTQYF.